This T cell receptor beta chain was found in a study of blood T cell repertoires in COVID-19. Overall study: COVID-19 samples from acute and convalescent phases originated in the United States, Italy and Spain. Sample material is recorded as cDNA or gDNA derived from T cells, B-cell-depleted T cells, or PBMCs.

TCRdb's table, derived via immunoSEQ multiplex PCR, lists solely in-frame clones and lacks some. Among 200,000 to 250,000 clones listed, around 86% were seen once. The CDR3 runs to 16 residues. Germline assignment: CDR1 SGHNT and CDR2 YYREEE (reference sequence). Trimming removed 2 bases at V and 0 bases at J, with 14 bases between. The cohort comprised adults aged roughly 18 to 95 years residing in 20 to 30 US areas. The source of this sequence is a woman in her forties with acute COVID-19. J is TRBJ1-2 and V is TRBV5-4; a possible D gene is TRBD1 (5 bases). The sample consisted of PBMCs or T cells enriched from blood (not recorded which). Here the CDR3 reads CASSFPRQTANYGYTF. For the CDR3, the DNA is TGTGCCAGCAGCTTCCCTAGACAGACAGCTAACTATGGCTACACCTTC.